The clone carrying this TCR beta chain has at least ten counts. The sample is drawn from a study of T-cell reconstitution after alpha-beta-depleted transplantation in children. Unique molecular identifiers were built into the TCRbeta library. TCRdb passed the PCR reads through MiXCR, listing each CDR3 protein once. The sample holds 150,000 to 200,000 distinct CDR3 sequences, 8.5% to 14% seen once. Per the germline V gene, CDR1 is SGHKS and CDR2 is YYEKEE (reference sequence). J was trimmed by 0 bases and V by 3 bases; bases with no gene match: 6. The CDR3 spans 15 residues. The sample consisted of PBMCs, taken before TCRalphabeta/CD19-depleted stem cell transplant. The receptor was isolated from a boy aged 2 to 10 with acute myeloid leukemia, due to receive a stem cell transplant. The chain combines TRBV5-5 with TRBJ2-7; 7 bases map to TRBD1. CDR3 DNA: TGTGCCAGCAGCTCCCAGGGACAGCTCTCCTACGAGCAGTACTTC. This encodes CASSSQGQLSYEQYF.